This TCR beta chain was captured by sequencing in a study of cytomegalovirus exposure and HLA in healthy donors. Study-level background: Findings of an earlier analysis included more than 90 million unique TCR beta sequences from 190 million or so T cells. Study results and caveats: Analysis was carried out at a later point, and it linked a missense DCLRE1C variant to TCR beta V- and J-gene trimming. A few V segments could not be told apart, such as TRBV6-2 and TRBV6-3, and were left out. Three CMV-associated chains were confirmed in vitro to be specific for CMV antigens.

The PCR had 60 Vbeta and 13 Jbeta primers. Libraries were prepared by immunoSEQ multiplex PCR; TCRdb keeps only in-frame clonotypes and omits some of them. The sample records about 180,000 clones, approximately 78% being singletons. Germline loops: CDR1 SGHTA, CDR2 FQGNSA. This CDR3 region has 15 residues. The ends lost 4 bases at V and 1 base at J; junction bases unmatched: 4. With respect to this clone: The antigen is unknown.

The TCR originated in a human donor in good health. The chain couples TRBV7-2 to TRBJ1-1; 9 bases line up with TRBD1. The sample consisted of PBMCs. DNA for the CDR3: TGTGCCAGCAGCTGGGGACAGGGACGGAACACTGAAGCTTTCTTT. Residues: CASSWGQGRNTEAFF.